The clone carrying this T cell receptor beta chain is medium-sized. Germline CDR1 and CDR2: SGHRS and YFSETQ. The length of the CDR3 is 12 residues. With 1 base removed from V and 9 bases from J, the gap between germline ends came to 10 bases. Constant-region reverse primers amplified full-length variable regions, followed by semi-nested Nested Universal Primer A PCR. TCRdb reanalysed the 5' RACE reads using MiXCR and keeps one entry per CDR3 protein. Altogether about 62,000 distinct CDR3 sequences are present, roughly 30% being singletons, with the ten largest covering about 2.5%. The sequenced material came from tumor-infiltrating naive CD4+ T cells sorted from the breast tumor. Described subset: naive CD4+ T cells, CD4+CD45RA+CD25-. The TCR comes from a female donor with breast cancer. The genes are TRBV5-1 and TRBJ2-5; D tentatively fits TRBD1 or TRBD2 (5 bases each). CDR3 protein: CASSLSGAAQYF. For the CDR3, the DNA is TGCGCCAGCAGCTTGTCCGGGGCGGCCCAGTACTTC.